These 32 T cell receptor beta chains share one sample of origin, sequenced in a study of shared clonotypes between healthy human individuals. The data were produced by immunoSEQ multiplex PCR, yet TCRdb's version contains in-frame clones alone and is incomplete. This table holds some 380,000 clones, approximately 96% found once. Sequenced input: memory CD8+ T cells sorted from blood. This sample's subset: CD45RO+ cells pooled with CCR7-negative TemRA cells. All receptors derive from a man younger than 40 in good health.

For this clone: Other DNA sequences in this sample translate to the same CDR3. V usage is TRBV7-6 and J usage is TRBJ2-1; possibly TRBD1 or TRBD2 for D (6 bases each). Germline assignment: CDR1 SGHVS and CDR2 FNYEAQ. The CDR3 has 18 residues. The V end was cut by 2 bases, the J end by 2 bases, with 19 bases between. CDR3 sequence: CASSLRGGWGAAYNEQFF. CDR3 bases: TGTGCCAGCAGCTTACGGGGAGGTTGGGGGGCAGCCTACAATGAGCAGTTCTTC.

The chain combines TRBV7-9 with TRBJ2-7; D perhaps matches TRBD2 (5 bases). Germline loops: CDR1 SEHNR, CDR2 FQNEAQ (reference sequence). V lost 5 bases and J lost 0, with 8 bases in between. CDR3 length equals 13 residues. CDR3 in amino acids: CASSPSYSYEQYF. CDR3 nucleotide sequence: TGTGCCAGCAGCCCTAGCTACTCCTACGAGCAGTACTTC.

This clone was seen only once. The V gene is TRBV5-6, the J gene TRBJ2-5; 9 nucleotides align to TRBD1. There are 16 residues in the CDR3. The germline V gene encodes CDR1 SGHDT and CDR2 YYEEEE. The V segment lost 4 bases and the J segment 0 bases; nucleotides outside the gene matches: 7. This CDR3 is CASSLQDRGHQETQYF. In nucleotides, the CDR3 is TGTGCCAGCAGCCTCCAGGACAGGGGACACCAAGAGACCCAGTACTTC. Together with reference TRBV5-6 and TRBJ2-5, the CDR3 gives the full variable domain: DAGVTQSPTHLIKTRGQQVTLRCSPKSGHDTVSWYQQALGQGPQFIFQYYEEEERQRGNFPDRFSGHQFPNYSSELNVNALLLGDSALYLCASSLQDRGHQETQYFGPGTRLLVL.

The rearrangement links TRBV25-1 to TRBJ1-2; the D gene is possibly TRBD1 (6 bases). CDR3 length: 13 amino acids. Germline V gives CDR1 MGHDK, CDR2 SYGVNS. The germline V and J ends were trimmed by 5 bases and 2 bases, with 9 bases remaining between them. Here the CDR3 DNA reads TGTGCCAGCAGTCAGACAGGAAACTATGGCTACACCTTC. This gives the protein CASSQTGNYGYTF.

CDR3 bases: TGTGCCAGCTCACCACGCACGGGACAGGGGGAGATCGGCTACACCTTC. Protein: CASSPRTGQGEIGYTF. This chain connects TRBV18 to TRBJ1-2; 11 nucleotides line up with TRBD1. Germline lookup yields CDR1 KGHSH and CDR2 LQKENI. V was pared by 1 base and J by 8 bases, with 9 bases of the junction left unmatched. This CDR3 is built from 16 residues.

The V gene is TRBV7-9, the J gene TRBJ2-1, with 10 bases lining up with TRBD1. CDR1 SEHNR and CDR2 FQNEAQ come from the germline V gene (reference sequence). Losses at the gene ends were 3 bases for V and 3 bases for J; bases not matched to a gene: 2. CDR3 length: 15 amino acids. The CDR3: CASSFGTGVYNEQFF. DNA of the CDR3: TGTGCCAGCAGCTTCGGGACAGGGGTCTACAATGAGCAGTTCTTC.

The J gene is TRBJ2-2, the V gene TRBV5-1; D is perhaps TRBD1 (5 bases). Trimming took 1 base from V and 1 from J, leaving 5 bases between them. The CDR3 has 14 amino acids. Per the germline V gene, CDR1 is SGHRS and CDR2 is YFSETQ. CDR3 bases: TGCGCCAGCAGCTTGAGGGGGAACACCGGGGAGCTGTTTTTT. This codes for CASSLRGNTGELFF.

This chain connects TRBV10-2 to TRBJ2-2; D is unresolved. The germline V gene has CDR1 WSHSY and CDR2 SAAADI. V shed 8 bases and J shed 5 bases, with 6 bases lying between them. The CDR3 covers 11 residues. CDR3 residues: CASGVTGELFF. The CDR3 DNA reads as TGCGCCAGCGGGGTAACCGGGGAGCTGTTTTTT.

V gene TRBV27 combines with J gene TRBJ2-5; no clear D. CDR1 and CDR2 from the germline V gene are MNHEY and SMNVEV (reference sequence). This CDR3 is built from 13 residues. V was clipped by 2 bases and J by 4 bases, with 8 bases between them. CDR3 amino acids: CASSLKVRETQYF. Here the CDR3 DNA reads TGTGCCAGCAGTTTAAAAGTGAGAGAGACCCAGTACTTC.

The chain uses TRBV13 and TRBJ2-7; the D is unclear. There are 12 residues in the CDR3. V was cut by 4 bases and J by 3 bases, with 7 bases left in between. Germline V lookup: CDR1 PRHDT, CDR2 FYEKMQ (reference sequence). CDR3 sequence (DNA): TGTGCCAGCAGCTCACAAGGCTACGAGCAGTACTTC. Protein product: CASSSQGYEQYF.

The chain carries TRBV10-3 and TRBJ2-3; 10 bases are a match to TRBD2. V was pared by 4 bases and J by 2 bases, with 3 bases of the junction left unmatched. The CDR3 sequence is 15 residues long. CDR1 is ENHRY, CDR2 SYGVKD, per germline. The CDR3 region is CAISVAGGYTDTQYF. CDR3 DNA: TGTGCCATCAGTGTAGCGGGAGGATACACAGATACGCAGTATTTT.

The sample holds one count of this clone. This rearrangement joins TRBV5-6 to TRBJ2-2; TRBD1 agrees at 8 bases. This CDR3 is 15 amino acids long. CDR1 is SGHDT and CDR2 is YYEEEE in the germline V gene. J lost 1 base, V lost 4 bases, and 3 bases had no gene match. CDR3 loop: CASSHGQGNTGELFF. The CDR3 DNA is TGTGCCAGCAGCCACGGACAGGGGAACACCGGGGAGCTGTTTTTT.

The CDR3 sequence is CASIVLNTGELFF. The DNA for the CDR3 is TGTGCCAGCATAGTTCTCAACACCGGGGAGCTGTTTTTT. The chain is built from TRBV2 and TRBJ2-2; the D is unclear. The length of the CDR3 is 13 residues. Trimming took off 7 bases at V and 2 bases at J, with 8 bases between the two ends. CDR1 is SNHLY, CDR2 FYNNEI, per germline.

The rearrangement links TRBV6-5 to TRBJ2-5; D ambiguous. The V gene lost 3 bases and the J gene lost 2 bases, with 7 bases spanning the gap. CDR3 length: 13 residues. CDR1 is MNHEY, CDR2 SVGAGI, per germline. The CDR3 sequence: CASSYGPQETQYF. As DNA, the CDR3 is TGTGCCAGCAGTTATGGCCCTCAAGAGACCCAGTACTTC.

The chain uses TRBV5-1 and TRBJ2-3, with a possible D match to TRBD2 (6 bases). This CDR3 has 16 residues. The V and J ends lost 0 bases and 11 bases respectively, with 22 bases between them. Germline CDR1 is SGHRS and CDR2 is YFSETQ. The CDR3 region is CASSLAGGEARMGQYF. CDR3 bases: TGCGCCAGCAGCTTGGCCGGGGGAGAGGCGCGGATGGGGCAGTATTTT. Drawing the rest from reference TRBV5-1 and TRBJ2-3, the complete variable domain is KAGVTQTPRYLIKTRGQQVTLSCSPISGHRSVSWYQQTPGQGLQFLFEYFSETQRNKGNFPGRFSGRQFSNSRSEMNVSTLELGDSALYLCASSLAGGEARMGQYFGPGTRLTVL.

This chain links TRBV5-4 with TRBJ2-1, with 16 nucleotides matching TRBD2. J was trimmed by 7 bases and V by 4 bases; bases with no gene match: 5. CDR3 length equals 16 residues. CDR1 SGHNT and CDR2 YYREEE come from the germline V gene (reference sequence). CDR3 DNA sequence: TGTGCCAGCAGCCCGGGACTAGCGGGAGGGACAAATGAGCAGTTCTTC. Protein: CASSPGLAGGTNEQFF.

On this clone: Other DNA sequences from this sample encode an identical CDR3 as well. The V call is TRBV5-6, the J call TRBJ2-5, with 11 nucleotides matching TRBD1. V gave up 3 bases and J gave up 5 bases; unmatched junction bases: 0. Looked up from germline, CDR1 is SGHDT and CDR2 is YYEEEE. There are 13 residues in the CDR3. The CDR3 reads CASSWTGGETQYF. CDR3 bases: TGTGCCAGCAGCTGGACAGGGGGCGAGACCCAGTACTTC.

The CDR3 reads CASSQEVGELFF. In DNA form, the CDR3 reads TGTGCCAGCAGCCAAGAGGTCGGGGAGCTGTTTTTT. The V call is TRBV4-2, the J call TRBJ2-2; no reliable D call. The CDR3 spans 12 residues. V was cut by 0 bases and J by 7 bases, with 3 bases left in between. In germline, CDR1 is LGHNA, CDR2 YNFKEQ.

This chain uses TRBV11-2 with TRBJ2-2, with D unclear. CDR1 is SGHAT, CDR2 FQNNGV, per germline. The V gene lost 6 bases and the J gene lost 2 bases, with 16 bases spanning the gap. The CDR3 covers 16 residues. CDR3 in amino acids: CASRVGPGPNTGELFF. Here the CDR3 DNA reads TGTGCCAGCAGGGTCGGCCCGGGTCCCAACACCGGGGAGCTGTTTTTT.

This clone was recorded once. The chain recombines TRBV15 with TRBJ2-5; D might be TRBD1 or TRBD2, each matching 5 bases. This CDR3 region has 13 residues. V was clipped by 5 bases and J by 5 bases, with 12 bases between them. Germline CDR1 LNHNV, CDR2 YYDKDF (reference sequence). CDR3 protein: CATSARGRETQYF. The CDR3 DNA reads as TGTGCCACCAGCGCCCGGGGACGGGAGACCCAGTACTTC.

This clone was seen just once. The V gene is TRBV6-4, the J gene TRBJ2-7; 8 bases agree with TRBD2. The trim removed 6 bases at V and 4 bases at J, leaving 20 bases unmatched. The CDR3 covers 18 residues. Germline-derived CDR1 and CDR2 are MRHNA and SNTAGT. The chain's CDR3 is CASSSGKVAGRPYYEQYF. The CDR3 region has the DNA TGTGCCAGCAGCTCAGGGAAGGTAGCGGGGAGGCCCTATTACGAGCAGTACTTC.

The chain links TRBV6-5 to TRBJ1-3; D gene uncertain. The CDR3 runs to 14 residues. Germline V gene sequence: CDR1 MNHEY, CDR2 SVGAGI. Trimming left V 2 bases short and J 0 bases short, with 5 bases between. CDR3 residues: CASSYSISGNTIYF. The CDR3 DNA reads TGTGCCAGCAGTTACAGTATCTCTGGAAACACCATATATTTT.

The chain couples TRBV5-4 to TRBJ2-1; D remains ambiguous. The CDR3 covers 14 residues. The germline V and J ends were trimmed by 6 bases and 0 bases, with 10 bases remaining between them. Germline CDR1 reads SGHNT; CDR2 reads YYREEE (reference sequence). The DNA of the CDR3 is TGTGCCAGCACCCGGGCCGGCTCCTACAATGAGCAGTTCTTC. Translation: CASTRAGSYNEQFF.

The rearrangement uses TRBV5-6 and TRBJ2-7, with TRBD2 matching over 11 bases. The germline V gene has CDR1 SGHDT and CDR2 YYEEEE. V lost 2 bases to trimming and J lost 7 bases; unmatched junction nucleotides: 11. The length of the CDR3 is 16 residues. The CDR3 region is CASSLVTSGIKGEQYF. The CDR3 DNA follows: TGTGCCAGCAGCTTAGTGACTAGCGGGATCAAGGGGGAGCAGTACTTC.

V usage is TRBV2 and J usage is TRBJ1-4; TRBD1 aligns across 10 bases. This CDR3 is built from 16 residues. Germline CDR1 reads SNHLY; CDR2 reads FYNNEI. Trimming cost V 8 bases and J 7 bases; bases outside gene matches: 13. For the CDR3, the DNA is TGTGCCAGCGTCGGGCGCGACAGGGGGCTGGCTGAAAAACTGTTTTTT. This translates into CASVGRDRGLAEKLFF.

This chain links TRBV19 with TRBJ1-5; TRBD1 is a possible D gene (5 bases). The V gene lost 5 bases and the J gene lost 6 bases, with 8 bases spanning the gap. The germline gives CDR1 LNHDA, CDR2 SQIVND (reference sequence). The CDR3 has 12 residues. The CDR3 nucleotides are TGTGCCAGTAGTGCGGGGGTTCAGCCCCAGCATTTT. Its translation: CASSAGVQPQHF.

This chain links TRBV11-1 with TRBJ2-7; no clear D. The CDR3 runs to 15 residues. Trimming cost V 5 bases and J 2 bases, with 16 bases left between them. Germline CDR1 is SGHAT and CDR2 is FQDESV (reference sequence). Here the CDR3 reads CASSPAPRRAYEQYF. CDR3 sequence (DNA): TGTGCCAGCAGCCCCGCCCCCAGGCGAGCCTACGAGCAGTACTTC.

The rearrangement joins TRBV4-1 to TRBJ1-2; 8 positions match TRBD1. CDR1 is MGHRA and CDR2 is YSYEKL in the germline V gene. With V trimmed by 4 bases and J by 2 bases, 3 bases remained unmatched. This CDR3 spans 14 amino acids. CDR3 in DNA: TGCGCCAGCAGCCCGACAGGGGCCAACTATGGCTACACCTTC. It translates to CASSPTGANYGYTF.

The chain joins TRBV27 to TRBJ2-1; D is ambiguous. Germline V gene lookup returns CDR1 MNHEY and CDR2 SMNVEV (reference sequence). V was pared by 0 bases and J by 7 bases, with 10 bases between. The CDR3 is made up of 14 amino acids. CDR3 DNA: TGTGCCAGCAGTTTATCTGGACCCTTAAATGAGCAGTTCTTC. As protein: CASSLSGPLNEQFF.

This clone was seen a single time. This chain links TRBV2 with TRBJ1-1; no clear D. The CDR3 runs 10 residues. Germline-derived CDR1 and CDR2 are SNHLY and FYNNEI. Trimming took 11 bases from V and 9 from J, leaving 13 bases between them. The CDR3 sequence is CALREPKAFF. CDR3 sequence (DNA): TGTGCCCTCCGGGAACCCAAAGCTTTCTTT. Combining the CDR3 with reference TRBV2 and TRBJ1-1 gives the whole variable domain EPEVTQTPSHQVTQMGQEVILRCVPISNHLYFYWYRQILGQKVEFLVSFYNNEISEKSEIFDDQFSVERPDGSNFTLKIRSTKLEDSAMYFCALREPKAFFGQGTRLTVV.

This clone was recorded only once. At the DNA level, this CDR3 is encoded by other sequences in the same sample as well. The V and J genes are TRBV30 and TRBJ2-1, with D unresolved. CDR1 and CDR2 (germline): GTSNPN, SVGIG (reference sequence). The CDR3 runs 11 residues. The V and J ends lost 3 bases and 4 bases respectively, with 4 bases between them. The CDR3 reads CAWSGYNEQFF. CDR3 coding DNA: TGTGCCTGGAGCGGGTACAATGAGCAGTTCTTC. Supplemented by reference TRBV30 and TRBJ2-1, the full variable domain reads SQTIHQWPATLVQPVGSPLSLECTVEGTSNPNLYWYRQAAGRGLQLLFYSVGIGQISSEVPQNLSASRPQDRQFILSSKKLLLSDSGFYLCAWSGYNEQFFGPGTRLTVL.

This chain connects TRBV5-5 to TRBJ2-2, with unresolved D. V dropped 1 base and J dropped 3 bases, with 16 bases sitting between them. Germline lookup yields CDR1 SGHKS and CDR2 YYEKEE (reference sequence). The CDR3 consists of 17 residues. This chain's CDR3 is CASSLMKPRYYTGELFF. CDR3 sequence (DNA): TGTGCCAGCAGCTTGATGAAGCCGCGATATTACACCGGGGAGCTGTTTTTT.